The T cell receptor beta chain under discussion was sequenced for a study of vaccination effects on CD4 cells after COVID-19. About the research overall: Antigen-specific CD4+ T cells were expanded with viral peptide pools in the ViraFEST assay before sequencing. Post-vaccine sampling occurred a median 72 days after the second dose.

In the case of this clone: What it recognizes is unknown.

Researchers isolated CD4+ T cells once approximately eleven days of culture had elapsed. Either the mRNA-1273 or the BNT162b2 vaccine was given to participants as two doses. Nucleocapsid antibodies were negative in the vaccine recipients, who had never had SARS-CoV-2 infection. Clones were read by immunoSEQ multiplex PCR, and TCRdb kept only the in-frame ones, dropping some. The data contain approximately 74,000 clones, less than 75% of them singletons. CDR1 and CDR2 (germline): SGHRS, YFSETQ. V dropped 0 bases and J dropped 6; count of bases not matched to a gene: 6. There are 16 residues in the CDR3.

The chain couples TRBV5-1 to TRBJ2-3; 11 bases agree with TRBD2. Source: CD4+ T cells from PBMCs cultured without peptide, taken after COVID-19 vaccination. The sequence was obtained from a human donor who received a COVID-19 vaccine. CDR3 in DNA: TGCGCCAGCAGCTTGGGACTAGCGGGGACGGTCGATACGCAGTATTTT. It specifies CASSLGLAGTVDTQYF.